This TCR beta chain was observed in a study of T cell responses to AZD1222 COVID-19 vaccine. Study results and caveats: Nearly half of spike-specific TCRs reportedly go after variant regions that carry no mutations. Spike-specific TCR repertoires showed rising breadth and depth after two AZD1222 doses.

This table comes from immunoSEQ multiplex PCR, and its TCRdb copy is limited to in-frame clones, with some not included. This sample has 100,000 to 120,000 clones, with approximately 94% found just once. As regards this clone: Antigen: not known.

The germline V gene encodes CDR1 LNHDA and CDR2 SQIVND (reference sequence). V was clipped by 5 bases and J by 4 bases, with 10 bases between them. The CDR3 runs 13 residues. This chain uses TRBV19 with TRBJ2-3, with a possible D match to TRBD1 (5 bases). The TCR was taken from an adult who received the AZD1222 COVID-19 vaccine. The sample here was peripheral blood, taken 28 days after the second AZD1222 dose. The CDR3 is CASSGAWADTQYF. CDR3 sequence (DNA): TGTGCCAGTAGTGGGGCCTGGGCAGATACGCAGTATTTT.